This TCR beta chain was profiled in a study of T cells in Graves' hyperthyroidism and ophthalmopathy. The study, taken as a whole, reports: Separation of ophthalmopathy from stable hyperthyroidism was achieved by a 13 V-J model.

TCR beta CDR3 regions were amplified from RNA transcripts. TCR CDR3 underwent first-round RT-PCR with the HTBI primer set. TCRdb redid the calling of the multiplex PCR reads with MiXCR, one entry per CDR3 protein. The table includes about 410,000 distinct CDR3 sequences, roughly 14% detected once. J was trimmed by 4 bases and V by 6 bases; bases with no gene match: 11. CDR3 length: 15 residues. There are many counts of this clonotype. Its antigen is not known. The sample taken for sequencing was blood. The receptor comes from a man aged 18 to 29 with Graves' ophthalmopathy. The chain recombines TRBV12-3 or TRBV12-4 with TRBJ2-5; 7 bases are shared with TRBD2. The CDR3: CASSHQPTSTETQYF. Here the CDR3 DNA reads TGTGCCAGCAGCCATCAACCGACTAGCACAGAGACCCAGTACTTC.